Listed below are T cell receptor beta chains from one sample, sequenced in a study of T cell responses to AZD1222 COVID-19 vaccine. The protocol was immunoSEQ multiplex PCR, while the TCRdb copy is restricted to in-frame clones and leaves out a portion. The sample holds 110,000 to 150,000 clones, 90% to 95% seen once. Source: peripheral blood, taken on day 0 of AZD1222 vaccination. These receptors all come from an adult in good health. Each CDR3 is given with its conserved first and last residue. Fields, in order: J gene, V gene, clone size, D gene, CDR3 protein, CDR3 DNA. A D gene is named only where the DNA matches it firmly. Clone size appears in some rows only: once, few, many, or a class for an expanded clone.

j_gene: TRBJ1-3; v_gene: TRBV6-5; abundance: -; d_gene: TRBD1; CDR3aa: CASSYETGHRYTIYF; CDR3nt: TGTGCCAGCAGTTACGAGACAGGGCACAGGTACACCATATATTTT
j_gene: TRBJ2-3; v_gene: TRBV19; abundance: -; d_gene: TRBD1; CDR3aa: CASRKGDRESDTQYF; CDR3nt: TGTGCCAGTAGGAAGGGGGACAGGGAAAGCGATACGCAGTATTTT
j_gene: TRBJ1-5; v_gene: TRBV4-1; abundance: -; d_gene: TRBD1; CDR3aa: CASSHPAGQDPNQPQHF; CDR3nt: TGCGCCAGCAGCCATCCGGCGGGACAGGACCCTAATCAGCCCCAGCATTTT
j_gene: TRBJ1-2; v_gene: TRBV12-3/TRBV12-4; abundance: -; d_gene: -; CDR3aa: CASIPTGGHGYTF; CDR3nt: TGTGCCAGCATCCCTACCGGTGGACATGGCTACACCTTC
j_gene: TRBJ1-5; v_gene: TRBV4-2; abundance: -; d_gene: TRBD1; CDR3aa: CASSRDRTYGNQPQHF; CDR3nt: TGTGCCAGCAGTCGGGACAGGACCTATGGCAATCAGCCCCAGCATTTT
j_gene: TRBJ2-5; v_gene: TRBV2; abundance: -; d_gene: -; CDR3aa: CASRVGTQYF; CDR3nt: TGTGCCAGCAGGGTGGGGACCCAGTACTTC
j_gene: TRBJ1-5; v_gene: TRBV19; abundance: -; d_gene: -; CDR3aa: CASRQGSNQPQHF; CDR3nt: TGTGCCAGTAGGCAGGGTAGCAATCAGCCCCAGCATTTT
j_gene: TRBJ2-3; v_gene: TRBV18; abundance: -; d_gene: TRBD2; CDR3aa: CASSTLGPGGAFPDTQYF; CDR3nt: TGTGCCAGCTCGACCCTAGGGCCCGGGGGGGCCTTCCCAGATACGCAGTATTTT
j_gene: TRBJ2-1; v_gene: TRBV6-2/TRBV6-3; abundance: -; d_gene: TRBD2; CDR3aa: CASSTPPGGAYNEQFF; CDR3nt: TGTGCCAGCAGTACCCCTCCGGGGGGGGCCTACAATGAGCAGTTCTTC
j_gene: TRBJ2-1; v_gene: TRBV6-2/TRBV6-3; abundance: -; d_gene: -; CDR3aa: CASSHTGNEQFF; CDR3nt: TGTGCCAGCAGTCACACGGGCAATGAGCAGTTCTTC
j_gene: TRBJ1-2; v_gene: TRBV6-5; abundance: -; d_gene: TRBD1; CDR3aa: CASKLGQDFYGYTF; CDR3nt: TGTGCCAGCAAGTTGGGACAGGACTTCTATGGCTACACCTTC
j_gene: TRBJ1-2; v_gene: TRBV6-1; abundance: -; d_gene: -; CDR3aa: CASSDSPNYGYTF; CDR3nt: TGTGCCAGCAGTGACAGCCCTAACTATGGCTACACCTTC
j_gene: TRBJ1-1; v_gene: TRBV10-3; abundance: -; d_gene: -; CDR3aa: CAISVTGNTEAFF; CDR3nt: TGTGCCATCAGTGTGACAGGGAACACTGAAGCTTTCTTT
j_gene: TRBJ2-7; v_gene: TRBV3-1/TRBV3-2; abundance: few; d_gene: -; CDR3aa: CASSQTGGFEQYF; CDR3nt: TGTGCCAGCAGCCAAACCGGGGGCTTCGAGCAGTACTTC
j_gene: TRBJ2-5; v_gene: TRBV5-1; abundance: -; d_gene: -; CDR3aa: CASSLVRVETQYF; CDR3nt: TGCGCCAGCAGCTTGGTCAGGGTGGAGACCCAGTACTTC
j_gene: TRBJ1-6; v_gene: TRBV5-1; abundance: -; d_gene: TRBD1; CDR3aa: CASSSGQGNNSPLHF; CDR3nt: TGCGCCAGCAGCTCCGGACAGGGTAATAATTCACCCCTCCACTTT
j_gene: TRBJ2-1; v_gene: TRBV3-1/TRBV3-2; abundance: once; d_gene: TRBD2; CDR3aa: CASSRTGTSDNEQFF; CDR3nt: TGTGCCAGCAGCCGTACCGGGACTAGCGACAATGAGCAGTTCTTC
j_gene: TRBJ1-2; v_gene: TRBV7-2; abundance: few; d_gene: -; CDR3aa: CASSLGSTALRGYTF; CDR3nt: TGTGCCAGCAGCTTAGGGTCGACAGCCCTGAGGGGCTACACCTTC
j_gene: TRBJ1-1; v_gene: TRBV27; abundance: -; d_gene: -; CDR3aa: CASSLLRGTEAFF; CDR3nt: TGTGCCAGCAGTTTATTGAGGGGGACTGAAGCTTTCTTT
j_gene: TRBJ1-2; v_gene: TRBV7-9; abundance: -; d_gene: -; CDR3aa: CASSLAQGLGYTF; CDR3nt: TGTGCCAGCAGCTTAGCCCAGGGTCTCGGCTACACCTTC
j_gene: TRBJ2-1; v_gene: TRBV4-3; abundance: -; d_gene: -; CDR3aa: CASSQDRRGGLNEQFF; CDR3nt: TGCGCCAGCAGCCAAGATCGGAGGGGGGGATTGAATGAGCAGTTCTTC
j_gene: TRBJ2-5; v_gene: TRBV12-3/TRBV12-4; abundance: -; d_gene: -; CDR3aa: CASTSRGGETQYF; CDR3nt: TGTGCCAGCACCTCCCGTGGTGGTGAGACCCAGTACTTC
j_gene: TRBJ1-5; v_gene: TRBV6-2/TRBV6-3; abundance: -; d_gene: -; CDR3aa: CASSYRPGQGGLLSQPQHF; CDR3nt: TGTGCCAGCAGTTACCGGCCGGGGCAAGGGGGACTTTTAAGTCAGCCCCAGCATTTT
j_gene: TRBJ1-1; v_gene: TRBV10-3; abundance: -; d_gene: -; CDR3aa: CAISDPVSVGREAFF; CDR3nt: TGTGCCATCAGTGACCCGGTGTCGGTGGGCAGGGAAGCTTTCTTT
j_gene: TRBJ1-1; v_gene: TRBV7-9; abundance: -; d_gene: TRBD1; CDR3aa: CASSTGEGSTEAFF; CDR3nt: TGTGCCAGCAGTACAGGGGAGGGGTCGACTGAAGCTTTCTTT
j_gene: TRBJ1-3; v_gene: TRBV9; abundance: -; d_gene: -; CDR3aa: CASSSQGEPGNTIYF; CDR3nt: TGTGCCAGCAGCTCACAGGGAGAACCTGGAAACACCATATATTTT
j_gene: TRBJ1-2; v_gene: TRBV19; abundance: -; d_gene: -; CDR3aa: CASSIVEGGTYGYTF; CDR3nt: TGTGCCAGTAGTATAGTAGAGGGAGGCACGTATGGCTACACCTTC
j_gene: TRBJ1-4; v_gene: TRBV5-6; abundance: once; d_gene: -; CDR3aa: CASSLRAGNEKLFF; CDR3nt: TGTGCCAGCAGCTTGAGGGCAGGGAATGAAAAACTGTTTTTT
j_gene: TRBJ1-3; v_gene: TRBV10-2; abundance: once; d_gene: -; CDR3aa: CASSPDSGNTIYF; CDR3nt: TGCGCCAGCAGTCCGGACTCTGGAAACACCATATATTTT
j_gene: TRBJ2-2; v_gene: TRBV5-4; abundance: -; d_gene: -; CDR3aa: CASSAIGAFGGSGELFF; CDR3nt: TGTGCCAGCAGTGCCATTGGAGCCTTCGGAGGGTCCGGGGAGCTGTTTTTT
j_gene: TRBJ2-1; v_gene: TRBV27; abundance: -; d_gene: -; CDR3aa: CASSQYRAPLYNEQFF; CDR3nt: TGTGCCAGCAGTCAGTACAGGGCCCCCTTATACAATGAGCAGTTCTTC
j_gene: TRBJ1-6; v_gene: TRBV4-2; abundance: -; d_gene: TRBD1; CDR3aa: CASSQRTGVNSPLHF; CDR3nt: TGTGCCAGCAGCCAGCGGACAGGGGTAAATTCACCCCTCCACTTT
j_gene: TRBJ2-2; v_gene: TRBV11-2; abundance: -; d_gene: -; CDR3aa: CASSFDQGPWTGELFF; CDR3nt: TGTGCCAGCAGCTTCGATCAGGGGCCGTGGACCGGGGAGCTGTTTTTT
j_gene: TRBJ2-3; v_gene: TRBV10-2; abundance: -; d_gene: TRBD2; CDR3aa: CASSGVWRAGANTDTQYF; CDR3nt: TGCGCCAGCAGTGGGGTATGGCGAGCGGGGGCCAACACAGATACGCAGTATTTT
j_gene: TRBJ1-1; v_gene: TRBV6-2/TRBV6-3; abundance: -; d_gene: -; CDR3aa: CASSFRGPGYTEAFF; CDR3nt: TGTGCCAGCAGTTTTAGAGGGCCAGGGTACACTGAAGCTTTCTTT
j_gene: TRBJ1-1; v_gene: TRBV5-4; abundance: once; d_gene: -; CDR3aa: CASSPRRQGYTEAFF; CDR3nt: TGTGCCAGCAGCCCAAGGCGGCAGGGCTACACTGAAGCTTTCTTT
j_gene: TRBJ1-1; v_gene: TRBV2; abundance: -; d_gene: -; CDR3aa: CASTGQNTEAFF; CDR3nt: TGTGCCAGCACTGGGCAGAACACTGAAGCTTTCTTT
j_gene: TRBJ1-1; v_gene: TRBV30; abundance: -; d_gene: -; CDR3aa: CAWITGHLEAFF; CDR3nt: TGTGCCTGGATCACAGGGCATTTGGAAGCTTTCTTT
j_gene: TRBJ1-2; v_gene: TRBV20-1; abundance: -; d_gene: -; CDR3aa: CSVQVNYGYTF; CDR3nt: TGCAGTGTACAGGTTAACTATGGCTACACCTTC
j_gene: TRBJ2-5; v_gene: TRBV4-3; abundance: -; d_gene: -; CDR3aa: CASSQVLEGRETQYF; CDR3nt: TGCGCCAGCAGCCAAGTTCTCGAGGGGAGAGAGACCCAGTACTTC
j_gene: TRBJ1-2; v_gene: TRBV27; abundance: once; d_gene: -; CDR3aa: CASSARGTNYGYTF; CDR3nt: TGTGCCAGCAGCGCCCGGGGCACTAACTATGGCTACACCTTC
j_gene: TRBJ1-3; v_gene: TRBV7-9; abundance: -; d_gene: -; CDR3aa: CASSFAYQGSGNTIYF; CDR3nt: TGTGCCAGCAGCTTCGCTTATCAGGGCTCTGGAAACACCATATATTTT
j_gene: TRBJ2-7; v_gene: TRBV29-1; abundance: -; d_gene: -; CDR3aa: CSVEGANYEQYF; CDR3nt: TGCAGCGTTGAAGGGGCTAACTACGAGCAGTACTTC
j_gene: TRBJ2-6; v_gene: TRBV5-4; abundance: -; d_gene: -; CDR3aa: CASSLERGPGANVLTF; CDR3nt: TGTGCCAGCAGCTTGGAAAGGGGTCCTGGGGCCAACGTCCTGACTTTC
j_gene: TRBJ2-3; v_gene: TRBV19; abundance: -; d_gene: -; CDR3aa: CASSWGGRTDTQYF; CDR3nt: TGTGCCAGTAGTTGGGGGGGCCGCACAGATACGCAGTATTTT
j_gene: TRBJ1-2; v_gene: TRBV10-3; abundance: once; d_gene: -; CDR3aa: CAISVAGYGGYTF; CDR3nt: TGTGCCATCAGTGTAGCGGGGTATGGTGGCTACACCTTC
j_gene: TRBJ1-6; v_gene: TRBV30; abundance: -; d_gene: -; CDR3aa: CAWSSIGDSPLHF; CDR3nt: TGTGCCTGGAGTAGTATAGGGGATTCACCCCTCCACTTT
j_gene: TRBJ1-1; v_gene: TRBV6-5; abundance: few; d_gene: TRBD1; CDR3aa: CASRSGTGGKTEAFF; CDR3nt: TGTGCCAGCAGGTCCGGGACAGGGGGCAAAACTGAAGCTTTCTTT
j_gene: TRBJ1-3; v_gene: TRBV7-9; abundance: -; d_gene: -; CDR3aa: CASRPPFRSGNTIYF; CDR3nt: TGTGCCAGCAGACCGCCGTTTCGCTCTGGAAACACCATATATTTT
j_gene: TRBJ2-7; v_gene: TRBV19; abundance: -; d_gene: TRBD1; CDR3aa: CASSNRGSGYEQYF; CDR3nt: TGTGCCAGTAGTAACAGGGGATCCGGCTACGAGCAGTACTTC
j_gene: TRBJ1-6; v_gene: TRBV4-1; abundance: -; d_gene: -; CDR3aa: CASSQDQLFRGNSPLHF; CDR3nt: TGCGCCAGCAGCCAAGATCAGCTCTTCAGGGGAAATTCACCCCTCCACTTT
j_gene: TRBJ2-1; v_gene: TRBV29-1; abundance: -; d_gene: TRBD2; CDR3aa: CSVVGGAYNEQFF; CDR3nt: TGCAGCGTGGTGGGGGGGGCCTACAATGAGCAGTTCTTC
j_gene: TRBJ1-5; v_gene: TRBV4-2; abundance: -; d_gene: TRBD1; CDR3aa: CASSQGTVYSNQPQHF; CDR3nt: TGTGCCAGCAGCCAGGGGACAGTTTATAGCAATCAGCCCCAGCATTTT
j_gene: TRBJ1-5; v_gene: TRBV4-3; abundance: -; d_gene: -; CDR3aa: CASSPRWGQPQHF; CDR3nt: TGCGCCAGCAGCCCCCGTTGGGGGCAGCCCCAGCATTTT
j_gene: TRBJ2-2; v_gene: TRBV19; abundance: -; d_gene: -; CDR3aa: CASSMTGTNTGELFF; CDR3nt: TGTGCCAGTAGTATGACAGGAACGAACACCGGGGAGCTGTTTTTT
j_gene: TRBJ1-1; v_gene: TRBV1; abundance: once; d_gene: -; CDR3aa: CTSSGQGKGGDTEAFF; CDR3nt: TGCACCAGCAGCGGGCAGGGGAAAGGTGGGGACACTGAAGCTTTCTTT
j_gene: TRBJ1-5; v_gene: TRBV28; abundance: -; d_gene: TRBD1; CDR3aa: CASSVLTGGNNQPQHF; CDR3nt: TGTGCCAGCAGTGTCTTGACAGGGGGCAATAATCAGCCCCAGCATTTT